This T cell receptor (beta chain) is drawn from a study of OX40 agonist ivuxolimab in advanced cancers. Study details: Subjects had a mean age of around 60 years, with a range of roughly 23 to 79; less than 90% were male.

The V and J ends lost 4 bases and 1 base, in that order; junction bases with no gene match: 8. This CDR3 has 17 amino acids. The germline CDR1 and CDR2 sequences are KGHSH and LQKENI. The cohort excluded patients with autoimmune disease history or systemic immunosuppression. At baseline, cycle 4 day 1, and cycle 7 day 1, blood was sampled. Data came from immunoSEQ multiplex PCR; TCRdb stores just in-frame clones and leaves some out. The sample has tens of thousands of clones, 88% seen once. The genes are TRBV18 and TRBJ2-2, with TRBD2 identical over 8 bases. The receptor's source is an adult with an advanced solid tumor such as melanoma, head and neck, liver or kidney cancer. Here the sequenced sample was CD4+ or CD8+ T cells sorted from blood, taken in a trial of the OX40 agonist ivuxolimab. The CDR3 loop reads CASSLSSGGWNTGELFF. In nucleotides, the CDR3 is TGTGCCAGCTCACTGTCGAGCGGGGGCTGGAACACCGGGGAGCTGTTTTTT.